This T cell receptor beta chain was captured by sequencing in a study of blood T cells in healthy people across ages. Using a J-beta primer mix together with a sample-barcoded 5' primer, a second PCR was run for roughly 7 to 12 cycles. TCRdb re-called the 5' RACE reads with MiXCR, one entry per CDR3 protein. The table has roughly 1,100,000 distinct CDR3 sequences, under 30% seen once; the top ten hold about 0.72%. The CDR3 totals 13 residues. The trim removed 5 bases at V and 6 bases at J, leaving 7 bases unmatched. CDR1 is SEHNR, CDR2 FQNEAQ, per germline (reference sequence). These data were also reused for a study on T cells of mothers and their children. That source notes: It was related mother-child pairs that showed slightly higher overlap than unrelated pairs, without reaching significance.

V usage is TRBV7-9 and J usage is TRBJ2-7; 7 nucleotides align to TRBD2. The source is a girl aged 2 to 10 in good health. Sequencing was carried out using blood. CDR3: CASSDSGAAEQYF. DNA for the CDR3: TGTGCCAGCAGCGACAGCGGGGCGGCCGAGCAGTACTTC.